This T cell receptor beta chain was obtained from a study of cytomegalovirus exposure and HLA in healthy donors. The PCR was carried out with 60 Vbeta primers and 13 Jbeta primers. The data were produced by immunoSEQ multiplex PCR, yet TCRdb's version contains in-frame clones alone and is incomplete. The repertoire holds some 90,000 clones, approximately 68% seen once, with about 5.5% in the top ten. Study results and limitations: Most subjects had HLA-A and HLA-B alleles reportedly predicted accurately by TCR beta sequences. Equally common other TCR beta chains were less clonally expanded than HLA-associated ones, a later analysis found.

Unmatched junction bases numbered 4, after V lost 1 base and J lost 5 bases. CDR3 length: 16 amino acids. CDR1 and CDR2 (germline): SGHVS, FQNEAQ. As regards this clone: What it binds is unknown.

The source is a boy younger than 18 in good health and CMV-seropositive. The sample consisted of PBMCs. The chain joins TRBV7-8 to TRBJ2-2, with 10 nucleotides matching TRBD1. CDR3 in amino acids: CASSLGQGASTGELFF. The CDR3 nucleotides read TGTGCCAGCAGCTTAGGACAGGGGGCGAGTACCGGGGAGCTGTTTTTT.